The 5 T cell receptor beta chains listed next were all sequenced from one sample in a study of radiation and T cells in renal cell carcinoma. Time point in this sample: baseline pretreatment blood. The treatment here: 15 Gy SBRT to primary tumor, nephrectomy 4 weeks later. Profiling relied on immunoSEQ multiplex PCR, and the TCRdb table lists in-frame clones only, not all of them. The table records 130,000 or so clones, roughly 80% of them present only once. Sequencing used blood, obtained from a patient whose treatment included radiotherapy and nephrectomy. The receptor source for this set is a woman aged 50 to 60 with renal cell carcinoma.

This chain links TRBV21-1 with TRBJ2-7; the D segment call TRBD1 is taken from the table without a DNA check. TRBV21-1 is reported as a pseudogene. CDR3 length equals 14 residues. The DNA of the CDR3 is TGTGCCAGCAGCAAAGTGGCAGGCTCCTACGAGCAGTACTTC. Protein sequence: CASSKVAGSYEQYF.

The CDR3 is CASSLGGLQETQYF. In nucleotides, the CDR3 is TGTGCCAGCAGCTTAGGAGGACTACAAGAGACCCAGTACTTC. The gene calls are TRBV5-6 and TRBJ2-5; tentatively, D is TRBD2 (6 bases). CDR1 and CDR2 from the germline V gene are SGHDT and YYEEEE. The CDR3 has 14 residues. Trimming stripped 2 bases from V and 2 bases from J, with 10 bases between.

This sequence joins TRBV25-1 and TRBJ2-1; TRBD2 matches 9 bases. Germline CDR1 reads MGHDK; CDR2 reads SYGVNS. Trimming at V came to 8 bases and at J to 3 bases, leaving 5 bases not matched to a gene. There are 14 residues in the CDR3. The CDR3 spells CASGRGGNYNEQFF. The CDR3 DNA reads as TGTGCCAGCGGGCGGGGGGGAAACTACAATGAGCAGTTCTTC.

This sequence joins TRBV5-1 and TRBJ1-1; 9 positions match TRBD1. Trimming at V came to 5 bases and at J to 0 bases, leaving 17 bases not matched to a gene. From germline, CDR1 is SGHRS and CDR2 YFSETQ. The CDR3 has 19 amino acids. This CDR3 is CASSTGPRTGDRMNTEAFF. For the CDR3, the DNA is TGCGCCAGCAGTACTGGCCCTCGGACAGGGGATCGGATGAACACTGAAGCTTTCTTT.

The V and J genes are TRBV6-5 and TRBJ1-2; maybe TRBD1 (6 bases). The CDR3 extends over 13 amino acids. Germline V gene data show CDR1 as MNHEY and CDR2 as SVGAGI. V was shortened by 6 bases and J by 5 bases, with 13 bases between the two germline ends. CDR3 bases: TGTGCCAGCAGAGCCGGGACACGGTATGGCTACACCTTC. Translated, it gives CASRAGTRYGYTF.